Listed below are T cell receptor beta chains from one sample, sequenced in a study of cytomegalovirus exposure and HLA in healthy donors. Libraries were prepared by immunoSEQ multiplex PCR; TCRdb keeps only in-frame clonotypes and omits some of them. The sample includes about 140,000 clones, roughly 78% seen only once; the top ten take under 3%. The sample comprised PBMCs. The receptors derive from a female donor in good health and CMV-seronegative. Both conserved end residues are part of each CDR3. The order of the fields is D gene, V gene, J gene, CDR3 DNA, CDR3 protein. The D gene is left open where the match is weak.

D: .
V: TRBV28
J: TRBJ1-1
DNA: TGTGCCAGCAGTTCCCTGTCTAGCGAAGCTTTCTTT
CDR3: CASSSLSSEAFF

D: TRBD2
V: TRBV5-4
J: TRBJ2-7
DNA: TGTGCCAGCAGCCCAGCGGGAGAGGCGGACGAGCAGTACTTC
CDR3: CASSPAGEADEQYF

D: .
V: TRBV5-4
J: TRBJ2-7
DNA: TGTGCCAGCAGCTTGGATAACGGCTACGAGCAGTACTTC
CDR3: CASSLDNGYEQYF

D: TRBD2
V: TRBV5-1
J: TRBJ2-7
DNA: TGCGCCAGCAGCTTGGGCGCGACGGGGGGGACCTACGAGCAGTACTTC
CDR3: CASSLGATGGTYEQYF

D: .
V: TRBV29-1
J: TRBJ2-1
DNA: TGCAGCGTTGGGTTTGTAGCGCAGAACAATGAGCAGTTCTTC
CDR3: CSVGFVAQNNEQFF

D: .
V: TRBV15
J: TRBJ2-7
DNA: TGTGCCACCAGCAGAGGACTCCGGGGGAGCTCCTACGAGCAGTACTTC
CDR3: CATSRGLRGSSYEQYF

D: .
V: TRBV29-1
J: TRBJ2-1
DNA: TGCAGCGTTCCCTCAGAAATCTCCTACAATGAGCAGTTCTTC
CDR3: CSVPSEISYNEQFF

D: TRBD1
V: TRBV19
J: TRBJ1-2
DNA: TGTGCCAGTAGTATTTCCGACAGGGCAGCTAACTATGGCTACACCTTC
CDR3: CASSISDRAANYGYTF

D: .
V: TRBV28
J: TRBJ2-1
DNA: TGTGCCAGCAGTTTCGACGTAGCGCGAAAGCTAGACAATGAGCAGTTCTTC
CDR3: CASSFDVARKLDNEQFF

D: .
V: TRBV27
J: TRBJ2-1
DNA: TGTGCCAGCAGTTTAAGGGCAGGACAGCCCTACAATGAGCAGTTCTTC
CDR3: CASSLRAGQPYNEQFF

D: TRBD1
V: TRBV18
J: TRBJ1-6
DNA: TGTGCCAGCTCACGGACAGGGAGCCTTTCCTATAATTCACCCCTCCACTTT
CDR3: CASSRTGSLSYNSPLHF

D: .
V: TRBV9
J: TRBJ2-5
DNA: TGTGCCAGCAGCGCCGGGAGCCTCCAAGAGACCCAGTACTTC
CDR3: CASSAGSLQETQYF

D: .
V: TRBV9
J: TRBJ2-1
DNA: TGTGCCAGCAGCGTCGTAGGGGGACAAGGGGGTGAGCAGTTCTTC
CDR3: CASSVVGGQGGEQFF

D: .
V: TRBV19
J: TRBJ1-3
DNA: TGTGCCAGCGAGGAGGGACCCTCTGGAAACACCATATATTTT
CDR3: CASEEGPSGNTIYF

D: .
V: TRBV5-1
J: TRBJ2-1
DNA: TGCGCCAGCAGCTTGGGGTCGACATACGGTGAGCAGTTCTTC
CDR3: CASSLGSTYGEQFF

D: TRBD1
V: TRBV29-1
J: TRBJ1-3
DNA: TGCAGCGTTGGGACAGGCGGAGACACCATATATTTT
CDR3: CSVGTGGDTIYF

D: TRBD1
V: TRBV6-5
J: TRBJ2-1
DNA: TGTGCCAGCAGTTACTCGAACAGGGGAATGGGTGAGCAGTTCTTC
CDR3: CASSYSNRGMGEQFF

D: TRBD2
V: TRBV4-2
J: TRBJ2-5
DNA: TGTGCCAGCAGCCAAACTAGCGGGAGGCCTCCCGGGGAGACCCAGTACTTC
CDR3: CASSQTSGRPPGETQYF